This T cell receptor (beta chain) stems from a study of blood T cell repertoires in COVID-19. Overall study: Sample material is recorded as cDNA or gDNA derived from T cells, B-cell-depleted T cells, or PBMCs.

The Seattle site enrolled patients during active infection and followed them longitudinally. Original data processing: Cell counts per sample came from amplifying reference gene primers. Sequencing used immunoSEQ multiplex PCR; TCRdb keeps in-frame clones, though not all of them. V and J calls and clone size are those listed in that table; D and trimming were worked out from the DNA. Of hundreds of thousands of clones listed, 65% to 90% are singletons. CDR3 length: 14 amino acids. Germline V gene sequence: CDR1 LNHDA, CDR2 SQIVND (reference sequence). Trimming took 4 bases from V and 7 from J; bases not matched to a gene: 5.

The V and J genes are TRBV19 and TRBJ1-4; 8 bases align to TRBD1. The sequence came from a man aged 50-60 years with COVID-19, enrolled during active disease. Input material: peripheral blood. The CDR3, as DNA: TGTGCCAGTAGTACCGGACAGGGAGGTGAAAAACTGTTTTTT. Its protein product is CASSTGQGGEKLFF.